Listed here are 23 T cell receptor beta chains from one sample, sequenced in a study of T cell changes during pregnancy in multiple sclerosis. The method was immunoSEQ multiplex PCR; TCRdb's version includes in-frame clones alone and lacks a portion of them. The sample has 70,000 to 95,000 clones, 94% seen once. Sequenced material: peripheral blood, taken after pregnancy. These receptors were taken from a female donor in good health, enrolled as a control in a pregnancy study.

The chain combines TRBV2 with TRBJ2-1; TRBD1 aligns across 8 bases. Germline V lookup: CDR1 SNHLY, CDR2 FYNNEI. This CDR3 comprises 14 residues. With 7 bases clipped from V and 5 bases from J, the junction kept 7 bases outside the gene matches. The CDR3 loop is CASTWDRTNNEQFF. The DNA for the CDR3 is TGTGCCAGCACTTGGGACAGGACCAACAATGAGCAGTTCTTC.

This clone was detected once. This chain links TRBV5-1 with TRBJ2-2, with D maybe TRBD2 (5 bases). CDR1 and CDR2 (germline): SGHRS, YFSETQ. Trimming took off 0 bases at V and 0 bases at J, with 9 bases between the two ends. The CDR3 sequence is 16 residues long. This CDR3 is CASSLGGHANTGELFF. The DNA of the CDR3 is TGCGCCAGCAGCTTGGGCGGGCACGCGAACACCGGGGAGCTGTTTTTT.

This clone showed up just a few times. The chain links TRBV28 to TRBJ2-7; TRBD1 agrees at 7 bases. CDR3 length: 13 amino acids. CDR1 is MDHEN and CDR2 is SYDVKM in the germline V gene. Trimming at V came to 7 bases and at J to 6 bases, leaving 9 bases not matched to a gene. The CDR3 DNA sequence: TGTGCCAGCACGCACAGGGGATCCGCCGAGCAGTACTTC. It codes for CASTHRGSAEQYF.

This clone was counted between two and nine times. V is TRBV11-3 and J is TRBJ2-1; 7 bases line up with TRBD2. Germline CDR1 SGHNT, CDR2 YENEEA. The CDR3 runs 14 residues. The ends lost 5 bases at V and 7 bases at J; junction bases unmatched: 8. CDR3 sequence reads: CASSLTGAGNEQFF. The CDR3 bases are TGTGCCAGCAGCCTCACGGGAGCGGGGAATGAGCAGTTCTTC.

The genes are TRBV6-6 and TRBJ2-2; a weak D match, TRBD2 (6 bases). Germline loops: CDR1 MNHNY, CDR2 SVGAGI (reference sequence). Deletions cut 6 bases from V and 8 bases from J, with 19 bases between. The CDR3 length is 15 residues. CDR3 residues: CASRIGRARGGELFF. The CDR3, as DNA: TGTGCCAGCAGAATCGGACGGGCACGGGGGGGGGAGCTGTTTTTT.

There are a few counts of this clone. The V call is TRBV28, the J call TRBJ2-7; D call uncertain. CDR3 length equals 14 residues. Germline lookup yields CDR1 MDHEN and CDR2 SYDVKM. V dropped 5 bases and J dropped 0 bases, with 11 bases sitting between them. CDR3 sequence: CASSHDSSSYEQYF. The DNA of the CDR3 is TGTGCCAGCAGTCACGACTCGAGCTCCTACGAGCAGTACTTC.

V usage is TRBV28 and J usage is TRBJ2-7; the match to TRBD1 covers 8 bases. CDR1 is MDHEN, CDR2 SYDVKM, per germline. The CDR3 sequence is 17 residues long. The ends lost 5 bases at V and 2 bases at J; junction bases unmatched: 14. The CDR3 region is CASSQGAGPVHPYEQYF. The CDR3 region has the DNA TGTGCCAGCAGTCAGGGGGCCGGGCCTGTACACCCCTACGAGCAGTACTTC.

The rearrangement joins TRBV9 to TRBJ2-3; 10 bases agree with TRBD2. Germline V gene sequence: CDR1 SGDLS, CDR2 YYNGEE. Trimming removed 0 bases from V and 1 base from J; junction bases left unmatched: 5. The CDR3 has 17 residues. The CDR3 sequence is CASSVAPSGSGTDTQYF. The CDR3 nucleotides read TGTGCCAGCAGCGTAGCTCCTAGCGGGAGTGGCACAGATACGCAGTATTTT. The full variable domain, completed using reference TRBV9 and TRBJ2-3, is DSGVTQTPKHLITATGQRVTLRCSPRSGDLSVYWYQQSLDQGLQFLIQYYNGEERAKGNILERFSAQQFPDLHSELNLSSLELGDSALYFCASSVAPSGSGTDTQYFGPGTRLTVL.

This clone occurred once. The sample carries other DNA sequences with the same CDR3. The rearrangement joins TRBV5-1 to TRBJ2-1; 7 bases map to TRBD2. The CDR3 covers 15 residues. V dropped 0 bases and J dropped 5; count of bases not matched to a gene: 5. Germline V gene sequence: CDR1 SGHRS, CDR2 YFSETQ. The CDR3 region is CASSLGLAVNNEQFF. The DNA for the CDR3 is TGCGCCAGCAGCTTGGGCCTAGCGGTTAACAATGAGCAGTTCTTC.

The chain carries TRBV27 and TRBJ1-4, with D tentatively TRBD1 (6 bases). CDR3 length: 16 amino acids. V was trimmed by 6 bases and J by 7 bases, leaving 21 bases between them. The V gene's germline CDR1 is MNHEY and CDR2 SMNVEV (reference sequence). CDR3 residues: CASSPLPGHIREKLFF. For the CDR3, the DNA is TGTGCCAGCAGCCCGCTCCCGGGACATATTCGTGAAAAACTGTTTTTT.

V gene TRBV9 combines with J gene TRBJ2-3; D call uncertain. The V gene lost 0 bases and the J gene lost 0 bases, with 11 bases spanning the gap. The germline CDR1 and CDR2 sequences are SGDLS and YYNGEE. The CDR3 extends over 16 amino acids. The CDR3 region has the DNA TGTGCCAGCAGCGTAGGAGGTTTGGCCAGCACAGATACGCAGTATTTT. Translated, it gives CASSVGGLASTDTQYF.

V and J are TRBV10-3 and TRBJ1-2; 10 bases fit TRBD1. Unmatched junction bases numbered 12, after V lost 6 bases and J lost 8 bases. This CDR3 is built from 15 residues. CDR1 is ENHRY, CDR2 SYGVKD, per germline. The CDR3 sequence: CAIRSGQGGSGGYTF. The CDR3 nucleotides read TGTGCCATCAGGTCAGGACAGGGGGGATCCGGGGGCTACACCTTC.

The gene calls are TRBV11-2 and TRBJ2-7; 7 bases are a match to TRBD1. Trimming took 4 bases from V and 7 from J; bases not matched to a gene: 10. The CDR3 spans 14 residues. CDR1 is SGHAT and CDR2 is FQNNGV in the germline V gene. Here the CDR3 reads CASSSYRGFREQYF. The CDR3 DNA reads TGTGCCAGCAGCTCATACAGGGGTTTTAGGGAGCAGTACTTC.

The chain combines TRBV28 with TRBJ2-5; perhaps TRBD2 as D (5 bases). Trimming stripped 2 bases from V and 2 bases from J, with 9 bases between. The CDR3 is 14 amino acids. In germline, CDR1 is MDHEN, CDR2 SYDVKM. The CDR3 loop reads CASSLASRQETQYF. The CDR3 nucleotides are TGTGCCAGCAGTTTAGCTAGCAGGCAAGAGACCCAGTACTTC. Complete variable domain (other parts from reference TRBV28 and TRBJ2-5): DVKVTQSSRYLVKRTGEKVFLECVQDMDHENMFWYRQDPGLGLRLIYFSYDVKMKEKGDIPEGYSVSREKKERFSLILESASTNQTSMYLCASSLASRQETQYFGPGTRLLVL.

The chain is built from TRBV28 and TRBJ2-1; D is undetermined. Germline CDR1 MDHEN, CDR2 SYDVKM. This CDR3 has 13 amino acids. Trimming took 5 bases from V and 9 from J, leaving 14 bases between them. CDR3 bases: TGTGCCAGCAGTGCCCAGGCCAGTGGTGAGCAGTTCTTC. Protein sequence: CASSAQASGEQFF. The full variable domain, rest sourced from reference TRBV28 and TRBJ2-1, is DVKVTQSSRYLVKRTGEKVFLECVQDMDHENMFWYRQDPGLGLRLIYFSYDVKMKEKGDIPEGYSVSREKKERFSLILESASTNQTSMYLCASSAQASGEQFFGPGTRLTVL.

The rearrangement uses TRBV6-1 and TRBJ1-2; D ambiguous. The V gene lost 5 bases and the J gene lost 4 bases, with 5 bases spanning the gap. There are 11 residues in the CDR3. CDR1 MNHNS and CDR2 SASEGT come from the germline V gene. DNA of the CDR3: TGTGCCAGCAGTACCAGCTATGGCTACACCTTC. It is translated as CASSTSYGYTF.

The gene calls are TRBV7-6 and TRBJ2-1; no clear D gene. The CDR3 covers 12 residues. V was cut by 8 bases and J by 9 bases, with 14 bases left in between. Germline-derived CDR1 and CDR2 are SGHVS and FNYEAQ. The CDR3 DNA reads TGTGCCAGCGCTACACGCGGTGGTGAGCAGTTCTTC. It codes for CASATRGGEQFF.

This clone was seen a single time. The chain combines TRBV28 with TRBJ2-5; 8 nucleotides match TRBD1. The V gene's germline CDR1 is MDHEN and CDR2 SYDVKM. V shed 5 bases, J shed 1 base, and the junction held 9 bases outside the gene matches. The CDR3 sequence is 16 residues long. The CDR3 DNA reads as TGTGCCAGCAGTAATCAGGGGGCGATTCGCCAAGAGACCCAGTACTTC. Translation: CASSNQGAIRQETQYF.

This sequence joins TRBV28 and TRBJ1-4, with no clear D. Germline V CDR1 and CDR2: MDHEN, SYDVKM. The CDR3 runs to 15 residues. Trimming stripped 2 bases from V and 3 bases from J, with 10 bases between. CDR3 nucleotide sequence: TGTGCCAGCAGTTTAAGTGGGAGGGCTAATGAAAAACTGTTTTTT. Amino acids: CASSLSGRANEKLFF.

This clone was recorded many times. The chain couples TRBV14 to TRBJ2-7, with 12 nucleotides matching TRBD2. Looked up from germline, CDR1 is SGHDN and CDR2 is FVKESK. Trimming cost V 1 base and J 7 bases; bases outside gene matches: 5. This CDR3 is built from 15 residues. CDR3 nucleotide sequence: TGTGCCAGCAGCCAAGGACTAGCGGGAGCGCGGGAGCAGTACTTC. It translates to CASSQGLAGAREQYF.

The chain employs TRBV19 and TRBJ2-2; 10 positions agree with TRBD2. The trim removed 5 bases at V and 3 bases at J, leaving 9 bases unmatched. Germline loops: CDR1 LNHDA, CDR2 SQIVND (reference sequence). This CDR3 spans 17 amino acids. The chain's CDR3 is CASSPVAGGSYTGELFF. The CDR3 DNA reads TGTGCCAGTAGTCCTGTAGCGGGAGGCTCGTACACCGGGGAGCTGTTTTTT.

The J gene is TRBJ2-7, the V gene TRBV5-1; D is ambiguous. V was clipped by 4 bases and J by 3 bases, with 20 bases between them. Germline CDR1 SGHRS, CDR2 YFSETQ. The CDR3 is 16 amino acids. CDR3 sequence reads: CASSPTFFGPGYEQYF. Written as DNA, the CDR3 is TGCGCCAGCAGCCCAACGTTTTTTGGGCCAGGCTACGAGCAGTACTTC. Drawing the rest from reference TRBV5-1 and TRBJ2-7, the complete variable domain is KAGVTQTPRYLIKTRGQQVTLSCSPISGHRSVSWYQQTPGQGLQFLFEYFSETQRNKGNFPGRFSGRQFSNSRSEMNVSTLELGDSALYLCASSPTFFGPGYEQYFGPGTRLTVT.

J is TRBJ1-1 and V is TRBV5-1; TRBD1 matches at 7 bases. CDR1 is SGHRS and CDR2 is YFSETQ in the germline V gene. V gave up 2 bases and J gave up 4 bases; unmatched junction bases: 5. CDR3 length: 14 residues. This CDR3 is CASSFQGGGTEAFF. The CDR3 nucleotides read TGCGCCAGCAGCTTTCAGGGGGGTGGCACTGAAGCTTTCTTT.